This entry lists 14 T cell receptor beta chains sequenced from one sample in a study of T-cell memory formation after mild COVID-19. One entry per CDR3 protein results from TCRdb running MiXCR on the 5' RACE reads. Of roughly 450,000 distinct CDR3 sequences listed, around a sixth are singletons. Sample: PBMCs or a T cell subset sorted from them (not recorded which). The receptors originated from an adult woman who had mild COVID-19 (a few samples of this study predate the infection). Cell type and time point are not known.

The J gene is TRBJ1-2, the V gene TRBV6-2 or TRBV6-3; D unclear. The CDR3 sequence is 16 residues long. Germline V gene lookup returns CDR1 MNHEY and CDR2 SVGEGT. Trimming removed 0 bases at V and 5 bases at J, with 16 bases between. In nucleotides, the CDR3 is TGTGCCAGCAGTTACTCATCGACGAGTCAGATGTATGGCTACACCTTC. It encodes CASSYSSTSQMYGYTF.

This clonotype occurred a few times. The chain joins TRBV5-1 to TRBJ1-3; D ambiguous. The CDR3 is 15 amino acids. V lost 0 bases and J 4 bases, leaving 11 bases between the germline ends. CDR1 and CDR2 from the germline V gene are SGHRS and YFSETQ. The CDR3 reads CASSLEPGGGNTIYF. The CDR3 DNA is TGCGCCAGCAGCTTGGAACCGGGAGGAGGAAACACCATATATTTT. Based on the CDR3 plus reference TRBV5-1 and TRBJ1-3, the full variable domain is KAGVTQTPRYLIKTRGQQVTLSCSPISGHRSVSWYQQTPGQGLQFLFEYFSETQRNKGNFPGRFSGRQFSNSRSEMNVSTLELGDSALYLCASSLEPGGGNTIYFGEGSWLTVV.

This clonotype was observed a few times. The V call is TRBV7-2, the J call TRBJ2-1; 9 bases agree with TRBD2. This CDR3 is 14 amino acids long. Germline CDR1 is SGHTA and CDR2 is FQGNSA. The V gene end was trimmed by 4 bases and the J gene end by 4 bases; junction bases not matched to a gene: 2. CDR3 DNA sequence: TGTGCCAGCAGCTCGCGGGAGGGATACAATGAGCAGTTCTTC. As protein: CASSSREGYNEQFF.

This chain uses TRBV24-1 with TRBJ2-1, with D perhaps matching TRBD2 (5 bases). The CDR3 length is 13 residues. Trimming cost V 3 bases and J 8 bases, with 10 bases left between them. Germline CDR1 KGHDR, CDR2 SFDVKD. The CDR3 sequence is CATSDPEGHEQFF. The CDR3 DNA reads as TGTGCCACCAGTGATCCCGAGGGTCATGAGCAGTTCTTC.

The chain uses TRBV5-1 and TRBJ1-2, with D perhaps TRBD1 (6 bases). Germline V gives CDR1 SGHRS, CDR2 YFSETQ. The V end lost 4 bases, the J end lost 1 base, and 11 bases lay between the germline ends. CDR3 length equals 14 residues. The CDR3 reads CASSTTGDNYGYTF. The CDR3 nucleotides read TGCGCCAGCAGCACGACAGGTGATAACTATGGCTACACCTTC.

CDR3 residues: CASSVLAASYNEQFF. The CDR3 DNA reads TGTGCCAGCAGCGTTCTAGCGGCCTCCTACAATGAGCAGTTCTTC. This sequence joins TRBV9 and TRBJ2-1, with 7 positions matching TRBD2. CDR1 and CDR2 (germline): SGDLS, YYNGEE. The junction had 2 bases not matched to a gene; V was cut back by 2 bases and J by 0 bases. The CDR3 runs 15 residues.

This sequence joins TRBV21-1 and TRBJ2-1; TRBD1, the table's D call, was not compared with the DNA. TRBV21-1 is reported as a pseudogene. The CDR3 runs to 13 residues. The CDR3 loop is CASTGPLDNEQFF. In DNA form, the CDR3 reads TGTGCCAGCACCGGCCCCCTAGACAATGAGCAGTTCTTC.

The CDR3 nucleotides read TGTGCCACCCGCGGGGGACAGGGGGCCTACAATGAGCAGTTCTTC. This sequence encodes CATRGGQGAYNEQFF. This chain uses TRBV2 with TRBJ2-1, with 11 bases matching TRBD1. This CDR3 region has 15 residues. The trim removed 10 bases at V and 2 bases at J, leaving 7 bases unmatched. Germline assignment: CDR1 SNHLY and CDR2 FYNNEI.

This clonotype was recorded a few times. The chain uses TRBV7-6 and TRBJ2-7; 10 bases are shared with TRBD2. The CDR3 contains 15 residues. The trim removed 5 bases at V and 4 bases at J, leaving 8 bases unmatched. Germline values: CDR1 SGHVS, CDR2 FNYEAQ. CDR3 sequence reads: CASSGPGTSEYEQYF. The CDR3 DNA reads TGTGCCAGCAGCGGCCCCGGGACTAGCGAATACGAGCAGTACTTC.

The rearrangement links TRBV20-1 to TRBJ2-5, with D tentatively TRBD2 (7 bases). The CDR3 contains 13 residues. V shed 5 bases and J shed 5 bases, with 15 bases lying between them. The germline V gene has CDR1 DFQATT and CDR2 SNEGSKA (reference sequence). CDR3: CSAGWGGRETQYF. In DNA, the CDR3 is TGCAGTGCTGGCTGGGGGGGCCGGGAGACCCAGTACTTC.

The chain recombines TRBV30 with TRBJ2-3; D may correspond to TRBD1 or TRBD2 (5 bases each). V was cut by 0 bases and J by 5 bases, with 21 bases left in between. Germline values: CDR1 GTSNPN, CDR2 SVGIG (reference sequence). There are 17 residues in the CDR3. The CDR3 DNA reads as TGTGCCTGGAGTGTACTTCCCGGGGCGGGCACACGAGATACGCAGTATTTT. Translating gives CAWSVLPGAGTRDTQYF.

V usage is TRBV23-1 and J usage is TRBJ2-1; D remains unclear. TRBV23-1 is designated an ORF whose function remains uncertain. There are 12 residues in the CDR3. The V end lost 0 bases, the J end lost 10 bases, and 7 bases lay between the germline ends. The CDR3 nucleotides are TGCGCCAGCAGTCAATCTATCGCCGAGCAGTTCTTC. This sequence encodes CASSQSIAEQFF.

This clonotype was counted between two and nine times. V is TRBV7-9 and J is TRBJ2-7; D gene uncertain. The CDR3 covers 14 residues. V gave up 5 bases and J gave up 4 bases, with 15 bases separating them. The germline gives CDR1 SEHNR, CDR2 FQNEAQ (reference sequence). DNA for the CDR3: TGTGCCAGCAGCGCTAACACGGTGGGGTACGAGCAGTACTTC. Translation gives CASSANTVGYEQYF.

The rearrangement links TRBV20-1 to TRBJ2-1; 8 bases are shared with TRBD2. CDR1 is DFQATT and CDR2 is SNEGSKA in the germline V gene (reference sequence). Trimming at V came to 0 bases and at J to 15 bases, leaving 13 bases not matched to a gene. This CDR3 is built from 14 residues. Here the CDR3 reads CSARDETGGPRPFF. The CDR3 DNA is TGCAGTGCTAGAGATGAGACGGGAGGGCCGCGCCCGTTCTTC.